The clone carrying this T cell receptor (beta chain) showed up just a few times. The antigen remains undetermined. Investigators reverse transcribed all isolated RNA, so they sequenced expressed TCRB transcripts. The protocol was immunoSEQ multiplex PCR, while the TCRdb copy is restricted to in-frame clones and leaves out a portion. This table has some 700,000 clones, roughly 13% appearing once. CD4+ cells of the naive, central memory, regulatory and stem cell-like memory types were sorted via CD45RO/CCR7/CD25/CD127/CD95/CD27. The source of the sample is a study of beta chain features in type 1 diabetes. Study-wide context: No age, gender or cell yield differences were seen between patients and healthy donors. General study results and limits: It was possible that PCR favored shorter templates, equally so in patients and controls. Within the patient group, naive, central memory and Treg TCRB repertoires appeared more similar to each other than within healthy donors. Within each of all four CD4+ subsets, Type 1 diabetes patients had TCRB CDR3s that were moderately but significantly shorter.

The sequence derives from a man aged 18 to 35 with type 1 diabetes. Sequences were obtained from naive CD4+ T cells from blood.

As DNA, the CDR3 is TGTGCCAGCAGCGGGCGGACAGGGAAAGAGACCCAGTACTTC. Amino acid sequence: CASSGRTGKETQYF. V usage is TRBV11-2 and J usage is TRBJ2-5; 8 bases map to TRBD1. V shed 5 bases and J 3 bases; nucleotides not matched to a gene: 5. Germline V gene data show CDR1 as SGHAT and CDR2 as FQNNGV. CDR3 length equals 14 residues.